The present T cell receptor beta chain was sequenced within a study of blood T cell repertoires in COVID-19. Study in general: Sample material is recorded as cDNA or gDNA derived from T cells, B-cell-depleted T cells, or PBMCs.

The germline gives CDR1 SGHTA, CDR2 FQGNSA. CDR3 length: 14 residues. V lost 5 bases, J lost 8 bases, and 11 bases stayed unmatched. In the authors' workflow: Estimated nucleated cell counts came from reference gene primer amplification. Here immunoSEQ multiplex PCR was the method, and the copy in TCRdb shows in-frame clones only, minus some. V, J and clone size derive from that table, while D and trimming were established from the DNA sequence. The sample consists of about 54,000 clones, 88% of them appearing once. Sequencing used peripheral blood. V and J are TRBV7-2 and TRBJ1-2, with 7 bases identical to TRBD1. This clonotype was obtained from a man aged 60-69 years with active COVID-19. Here the CDR3 reads CASSRRGHREGYTF. CDR3 DNA: TGTGCCAGCAGCCGGAGGGGGCACCGCGAGGGCTACACCTTC.